The 18 T cell receptor beta chains below come from one sample, sequenced in a study of blood T cells in healthy people across ages. A sample-barcoded 5' primer and a J-beta primer mix were used in a second PCR of roughly 6 to 11 cycles. TCRdb ran MiXCR on the 5' RACE reads and lists one entry per CDR3 protein. The sample has around 1,100,000 distinct CDR3 sequences; about two fifths are singletons. Sequenced material: blood. The receptors shown here come from a man aged 18 to 30 in good health.

The chain combines TRBV10-3 with TRBJ1-5, with D perhaps TRBD1 (6 bases). The germline gives CDR1 ENHRY, CDR2 SYGVKD. The CDR3 is made up of 14 amino acids. The germline V and J ends were trimmed by 2 bases and 3 bases, with 8 bases remaining between them. The CDR3 loop reads CAISERDTNQPQHF. The DNA for the CDR3 is TGTGCCATCAGTGAGAGGGACACCAATCAGCCCCAGCATTTT.

This sequence joins TRBV21-1 and TRBJ2-7; the tabulated D call, TRBD2, remains unverified against the DNA. TRBV21-1 is a known pseudogene. The length of the CDR3 is 15 residues. The chain's CDR3 is CASRILAGGSYEQYF. The CDR3 DNA reads as TGTGCCAGCAGGATCCTAGCGGGAGGGTCCTACGAGCAGTACTTC.

The chain has TRBV20-1 and TRBJ2-7; D is perhaps TRBD1 or TRBD2 (5 bases each). Trimming took 6 bases from V and 7 from J, leaving 16 bases between them. Germline lookup yields CDR1 DFQATT and CDR2 SNEGSKA (reference sequence). There are 12 residues in the CDR3. The CDR3 DNA is TGCAGTGCGAGGGGTCCCTACAATGAGCAGTACTTC. This sequence encodes CSARGPYNEQYF.

This clonotype was picked up many times. The chain uses TRBV6-5 and TRBJ2-3, with 7 bases aligning to TRBD1. J lost 1 base, V lost 2 bases, and 6 bases had no gene match. The CDR3 totals 16 residues. Germline-derived CDR1 and CDR2 are MNHEY and SVGAGI. The CDR3 region has the DNA TGTGCCAGCAGTTACGAGAGGGGGCAAGGCACAGATACGCAGTATTTT. Translating gives CASSYERGQGTDTQYF.

There are a few counts of this clonotype. This chain uses TRBV15 with TRBJ1-1; D gene ambiguous. CDR3 length: 15 residues. The V gene's germline CDR1 is LNHNV and CDR2 YYDKDF (reference sequence). Deletions cut 6 bases from V and 1 base from J, with 15 bases between. DNA for the CDR3: TGTGCCACCAGTTCCACTGACCGGGGGAACACTGAAGCTTTCTTT. Residues: CATSSTDRGNTEAFF.

The table lists this clonotype with a few counts. The chain employs TRBV14 and TRBJ1-5; no clear D gene. The CDR3 sequence is 13 residues long. Germline lookup yields CDR1 SGHDN and CDR2 FVKESK. V lost 1 base to trimming and J lost 3 bases, with 4 bases between them. The CDR3 reads CASSQAPNQPQHF. DNA of the CDR3: TGTGCCAGCAGCCAAGCCCCCAATCAGCCCCAGCATTTT.

The chain is built from TRBV20-1 and TRBJ2-1, with no clear D. CDR1 and CDR2 (germline): DFQATT, SNEGSKA (reference sequence). The CDR3 extends over 13 amino acids. The CDR3 DNA follows: TGCAGCGCTGCGAACAGCTCCTACAATGAGCAGTTCTTC. Translation gives CSAANSSYNEQFF.

This clonotype was detected ten times or more. The rearrangement uses TRBV12-3 or TRBV12-4 and TRBJ1-2; D unresolved. The CDR3 covers 12 residues. The V end lost 6 bases, the J end lost 3 bases, and 8 bases lay between the germline ends. CDR3 sequence (DNA): TGTGCCAGCAGCTTGACTGACTATGGCTACACCTTC. Translated: CASSLTDYGYTF.

The chain carries TRBV4-1 and TRBJ1-1, with 7 nucleotides matching TRBD1. The CDR3 length is 14 residues. The junction had 3 bases not matched to a gene; V was cut back by 1 base and J by 4 bases. Germline-derived CDR1 and CDR2 are MGHRA and YSYEKL. In DNA, the CDR3 is TGCGCCAGCAGCCAAGCTTCAGGGGGCACTGAAGCTTTCTTT. Its translation: CASSQASGGTEAFF.

This clonotype was detected only a few times. V gene TRBV20-1 combines with J gene TRBJ2-7; TRBD1 agrees at 7 bases. With V trimmed by 6 bases and J by 5 bases, 7 bases remained unmatched. Germline V gene data show CDR1 as DFQATT and CDR2 as SNEGSKA (reference sequence). The CDR3 has 12 amino acids. The DNA of the CDR3 is TGCAGTGCCATCGACAGGGTCCACGAGCAGTACTTC. This encodes CSAIDRVHEQYF.

This clonotype was recorded at least ten times. This rearrangement joins TRBV20-1 to TRBJ2-1; TRBD2 aligns across 12 bases. The V gene's germline CDR1 is DFQATT and CDR2 SNEGSKA (reference sequence). After removal of 6 bases from V and 8 bases from J, the junction contained 11 bases not matched to a gene. This CDR3 is 15 amino acids long. The CDR3 sequence: CSARALAGGLDEQFF. DNA of the CDR3: TGCAGTGCCCGAGCCCTAGCGGGGGGGTTGGATGAGCAGTTCTTC.

The rearrangement links TRBV11-1 to TRBJ2-5; either TRBD1 or TRBD2 may supply D (6 bases each). Germline loops: CDR1 SGHAT, CDR2 FQDESV (reference sequence). The CDR3 extends over 14 amino acids. Trimming took 5 bases from V and 5 from J, leaving 15 bases between them. The CDR3 DNA reads as TGTGCCAGCAGCGCAACTAGGAGGGGGGAGACCCAGTACTTC. Translation gives CASSATRRGETQYF.

The chain recombines TRBV11-1 with TRBJ2-1, with 7 nucleotides matching TRBD1. V lost 5 bases to trimming and J lost 5 bases; unmatched junction nucleotides: 9. This CDR3 region has 15 residues. Germline V CDR1 and CDR2: SGHAT, FQDESV (reference sequence). CDR3 loop: CASSLVWQGDNEQFF. CDR3 coding DNA: TGTGCCAGCAGCCTAGTGTGGCAGGGGGACAATGAGCAGTTCTTC. Variable domain in full (rest from reference TRBV11-1 and TRBJ2-1): EAEVAQSPRYKITEKSQAVAFWCDPISGHATLYWYRQILGQGPELLVQFQDESVVDDSQLPKDRFSAERLKGVDSTLKIQPAELGDSAMYLCASSLVWQGDNEQFFGPGTRLTVL.

This clonotype was seen a few times. The rearrangement uses TRBV7-2 and TRBJ2-3, with a possible D match to TRBD2 (6 bases). Trimming left V 1 base short and J 3 bases short, with 14 bases between. The CDR3 sequence is 16 residues long. The germline V gene has CDR1 SGHTA and CDR2 FQGNSA. Here the CDR3 reads CASSLVGLGGTDTQYF. The CDR3 bases are TGTGCCAGCAGCTTAGTAGGTCTTGGGGGGACAGATACGCAGTATTTT.

This clonotype was recorded a few times. The CDR3 region has the DNA TGTGCCAGCAGCAAAGCCCCGGACAGAAGAAACTATGGCTACACCTTC. It specifies CASSKAPDRRNYGYTF. The chain couples TRBV21-1 to TRBJ1-2; the table's TRBD1 call for D was not verified on the DNA. TRBV21-1 is described as a pseudogene. There are 16 residues in the CDR3.

The chain carries TRBV20-1 and TRBJ1-4; 9 bases fit TRBD1. The CDR3 loop spans 13 amino acids. J was trimmed by 6 bases and V by 4 bases; bases with no gene match: 3. Looked up from germline, CDR1 is DFQATT and CDR2 is SNEGSKA (reference sequence). The DNA for the CDR3 is TGCAGTGCTACTCGGACAGGGGATGAAAAACTGTTTTTT. As protein: CSATRTGDEKLFF.

The chain links TRBV6-6 to TRBJ1-5; 7 bases are shared with TRBD1. There are 15 residues in the CDR3. The V and J ends lost 7 bases and 0 bases, in that order; junction bases with no gene match: 6. CDR1 and CDR2 from the germline V gene are MNHNY and SVGAGI (reference sequence). The CDR3 region has the DNA TGTGCCAGCACTCAGCAGGGGGGTAGCAATCAGCCCCAGCATTTT. Its translation is CASTQQGGSNQPQHF.

The chain links TRBV6-5 to TRBJ2-7, with a tentative D call TRBD2 (5 bases). Trimming removed 0 bases from V and 2 bases from J, with 8 bases in between. CDR3 size: 14 residues. In germline, CDR1 is MNHEY, CDR2 SVGAGI. CDR3 sequence reads: CASSYSKGAYEQYF. DNA of the CDR3: TGTGCCAGCAGTTACTCCAAGGGAGCCTACGAGCAGTACTTC.